The following is a T cell receptor beta chain sequence with its context. Only one count was recorded for this clone. Its target antigen remains unknown. No quality values exist for individual bases; no much larger clone is one base distant. The record originates from a study of high-grade serous ovarian cancer treatment subgroups (dated by TCRdb to the early 2020s). For the study in its entirety: On average, sequencing produced fewer than 15,000 reads and 6,500 to 7,500 unique TCR beta rearrangements for each sample. Under a laparoscopic triage algorithm, patients with high-grade serous ovarian cancer were grouped by complete gross resection or by neoadjuvant chemotherapy response, and the study profiled the TCR beta repertoires of these patients. The cohort comprised some 30 patients: about ten with no residual disease after primary surgery (R0), about ten excellent NACT responders, and about ten poor NACT responders. One primary tumor sample and two metastatic tumor samples were collected from each patient, for a total of 90 or so samples. The full study reports these points: Repertoire similarity between tumors of the same patient ranged roughly 0.095 to 0.8, whereas almost no similarity was seen between different patients. TCR repertoire analyses were focused on CDR3, and CDR1 and CDR2 were not analyzed. TCR clonal relatedness was found to be positively correlated with neoantigen level and, by trend, with copy number variation and mutation load derived from whole-genome sequencing. Because bulk tumor TCR sequencing provided no spatial information, insight into HGSC tumor complexity and diversity was limited.

The tumor samples were collected prior to definitive surgery or chemotherapy. Genomic DNA was extracted by the MD Anderson Biospecimen Extraction Resource, and TCR sequencing was done by the MD Anderson Cancer Genomics Laboratory. The 75 to 95 tumor samples underwent high-throughput TCR profiling with ImmunoSEQ. The paper's processing steps were these. To measure repertoire diversity, the metrics used were richness (unique productive sequences), clonality, evenness and relatedness, and the Bhattacharyya coefficient was used to assess similarity between samples. In a sensitivity analysis, TCRs with fewer than two reads were excluded, and consistent conclusions were obtained. The immuneACCESS repertoire file appears here via TCRdb, limited to in-frame rearrangements. These files lack a portion of the clones; in checked studies, under half of the deficit traces to unresolved V genes, and the cause of the others is not known. The V and J calls and clone size are taken from that table; D and trimming were inferred from the DNA. Recorded for this sample are 3,500 to 4,500 clones; 68% of them occurred a single time. The top ten hold more than 12% of the sample.

Sequences SEHNR (CDR1) and FQNEAQ (CDR2) are obtained from the germline V gene (reference sequence). Counted from cysteine to phenylalanine, this CDR3 has 15 amino acids. The sequence is cut down to CDR3 DNA, 45 bases in frame from base 1. Compared with germline, V lacks 0 bases and J lacks 4 bases; bases without a gene match: 3. Sequenced sample: tumor tissue. The chain is made from TRBV7-9 and TRBJ1-2, and TRBD1 matches 9 of the central bases. This sequence originates from a human donor with high-grade serous ovarian cancer. The CDR3 region has the sequence CASSLAGTGPYGYTF. The DNA is as follows: TGTGCCAGCAGCTTAGCCGGGACAGGGCCCTATGGCTACACCTTC.